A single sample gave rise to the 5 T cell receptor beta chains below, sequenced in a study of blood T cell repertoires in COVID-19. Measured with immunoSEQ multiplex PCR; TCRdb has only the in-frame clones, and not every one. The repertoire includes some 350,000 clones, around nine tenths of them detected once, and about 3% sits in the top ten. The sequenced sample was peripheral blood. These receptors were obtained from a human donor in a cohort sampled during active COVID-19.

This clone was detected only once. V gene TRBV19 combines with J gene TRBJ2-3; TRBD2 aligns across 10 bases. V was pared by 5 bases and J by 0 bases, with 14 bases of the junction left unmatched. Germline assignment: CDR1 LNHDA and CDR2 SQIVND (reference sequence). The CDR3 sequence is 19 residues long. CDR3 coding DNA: TGTGCCAGTAGTTTGTTGACGAGTGGACTAGCGGCTAGCACAGATACGCAGTATTTT. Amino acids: CASSLLTSGLAASTDTQYF.

The chain's CDR3 is CASSVRTGEVATNEKLFF. The CDR3 nucleotides read TGTGCCAGCAGCGTTCGTACAGGGGAGGTGGCGACTAATGAAAAACTGTTTTTT. The V gene is TRBV4-2, the J gene TRBJ1-4; 7 bases align to TRBD1. This CDR3 contains 18 residues. Germline V gene data show CDR1 as LGHNA and CDR2 as YNFKEQ. The junction had 14 bases not matched to a gene; V was cut back by 5 bases and J by 2 bases.

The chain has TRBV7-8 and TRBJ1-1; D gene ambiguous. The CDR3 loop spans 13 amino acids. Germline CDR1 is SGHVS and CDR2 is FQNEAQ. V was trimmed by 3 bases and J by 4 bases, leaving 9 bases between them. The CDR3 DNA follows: TGTGCCAGCAGCTTGAGGGAGACCACTGAAGCTTTCTTT. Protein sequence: CASSLRETTEAFF.

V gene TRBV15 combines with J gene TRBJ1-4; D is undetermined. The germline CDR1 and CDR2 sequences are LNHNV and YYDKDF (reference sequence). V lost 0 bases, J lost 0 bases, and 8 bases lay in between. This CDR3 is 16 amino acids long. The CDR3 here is CATSRDRTPTNEKLFF. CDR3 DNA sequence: TGTGCCACCAGCAGAGACAGAACACCAACTAATGAAAAACTGTTTTTT.

The CDR3: CASSPTISGRSDTQYF. In DNA form, the CDR3 reads TGTGCCAGCAGCCCTACTATTAGCGGGAGGTCAGATACGCAGTATTTT. The V gene is TRBV9, the J gene TRBJ2-3, with 10 bases that match TRBD2. Germline V gives CDR1 SGDLS, CDR2 YYNGEE. Trimming took 4 bases from V and 4 from J; bases not matched to a gene: 9. The CDR3 is 16 amino acids.